The sequence of this T cell receptor beta chain was determined in a study of blood T cell repertoires in COVID-19 (dated by TCRdb to about 2020). For context, the study as a whole: Samples covering the acute and convalescent phases of COVID-19 were provided by collaborators in the United States, Italy and Spain. The material from the prospective study consisted of cDNA or gDNA derived from T cells, B-cell-depleted T cells, or PBMCs. The dataset comprised deeply sampled blood TCRbeta repertoires from subjects exposed to, actively infected with, or recovered from COVID-19. A freely available public database, intended as a resource for researchers studying the immune response to SARS-CoV-2, is where the repertoires were released. Samples were obtained from the ongoing ImmuneRACE study (first 160 participants) and from over 1,000 subjects provided by 6 global collaborators. A de-identified subject ID, COVID-19 status, age in years and sex were almost always included in the sample metadata. Where available, HLA class I and class II types were obtained from metadata supplied by the sample provider rather than from assay-based typing.

TCRbeta CDR3 regions were amplified from genomic DNA using the immunoSEQ Assay, a bias-controlled multiplex PCR. The original methods were these. The number of nucleated cells in each sample was estimated by amplification of reference gene primers within the assay. To quantify the absolute abundance of each unique TCRbeta CDR3 rearrangement, sequence reads were collapsed and filtered. For each sample, productive Simpson clonality was calculated as the square root of Simpson's diversity index over productive rearrangements. TCRdb carries this immuneACCESS record with in-frame sequences only. Its versions omit some clonotypes, under half of them owing to an unresolved V gene in the studies checked, with the rest unexplained. That table supplies the V and J calls and clone size; D and trimming were determined from the DNA. This sample holds about 21,000 clones; approximately 91% were observed only once. The leading ten clones occupy 8.5% to 14% of the sample.

The collaborating institutions used their own protocols to collect whole blood in K2EDTA tubes. For TCRbeta analysis, collaborator samples were shipped as frozen whole blood, as isolated PBMCs, or as DNA extracted from either sample type. As for this clone: Its antigen is currently not known. Qualities for individual bases were not recorded, and no much larger clone is one base off.

What the work shows at the level of the full study, not this receptor alone: The quantity of clinical and demographic metadata differed by source and by participant and was supplied without curation.

The CDR3 starts with the cysteine, ends with the phenylalanine, and has 14 residues. The kept DNA is CDR3 alone, 42 bases in frame from the first base. For CDR1 and CDR2, the germline V gene lists SGDLS and YYNGEE. Trimming removed 4 bases from V and 2 bases from J, leaving 12 bases between the germline ends. In this chain, TRBV9 is recombined with TRBJ2-5, and perhaps TRBD1 as D gene, on 5 matching bases. Sequenced material: peripheral blood. The receptor's source is a human donor in a cohort sampled during active COVID-19. The DNA reads TGTGCCAGCAGCCTAGGGGCGATTCAAGAGACCCAGTACTTC. This translates into CASSLGAIQETQYF.